This TCR beta chain was found in a study of blood T cell repertoires in COVID-19. As for the study in general: Some COVID-19 samples were acute and others convalescent; all came from the United States, Italy and Spain.

The protocol was immunoSEQ multiplex PCR, while the TCRdb copy is restricted to in-frame clones and leaves out a portion. The sample consists of approximately 140,000 clones, 85% to 90% of them appearing once. Per the germline V gene, CDR1 is PRHDT and CDR2 is FYEKMQ (reference sequence). The CDR3 is 15 amino acids. Trimming stripped 4 bases from V and 0 bases from J, with 12 bases between. The sequenced material came from peripheral blood. V is TRBV13 and J is TRBJ1-2; tentative D call: TRBD1 (5 bases). The TCR comes from a man aged 18 to 30 with COVID-19, enrolled during active disease. CDR3 sequence: CASSSRAPANYGYTF. The CDR3, as DNA: TGTGCCAGCAGCTCCAGGGCCCCCGCTAACTATGGCTACACCTTC.